Below, one T cell receptor beta chain is given with its context. CDR1 ENHRY and CDR2 SYGVKD come from the germline V gene. Trimming removed 10 bases from V and 3 bases from J, with 18 bases in between. CDR3 size: 15 residues. These data are taken from a study of human versus mouse CDR3 diversity and MHC coevolution. TCRdb keeps only in-frame clones here, not all; method: immunoSEQ multiplex PCR. The table includes tens of thousands of clones, 93% detected once. The sample comprised naive CD4+ T cells from blood. The subset denotes: CD45RO-negative CD62L-positive naive CD4 T cells. The TCR originated in a person aged 25 to 69 in good health. This chain connects TRBV10-3 to TRBJ2-2, with D possibly being TRBD2 (5 bases). The CDR3 DNA follows: TGTGCCAATTCAAGGACGGATAGCGACACCGGGGAGCTGTTTTTT. Translated, it gives CANSRTDSDTGELFF.